This T cell receptor (beta chain) came from a study of T cell responses to AZD1222 COVID-19 vaccine. V lost 0 bases to trimming and J lost 1 base; unmatched junction nucleotides: 7. Germline CDR1 SGDLS, CDR2 YYNGEE. CDR3 length: 16 residues. In the case of this clone: Its specificity is not known.

The protocol was immunoSEQ multiplex PCR, while the TCRdb copy is restricted to in-frame clones and leaves out a portion. This sample has 140,000 to 150,000 clones, with roughly 91% found just once. Pooling was applied to second doses at about 4 or about 12 weeks. Points from the study as a whole: Per reports, nearly half of all spike-specific TCRs target regions that are unmutated in variants. Repertoire sampling was restricted to post-peak T cell response timepoints.

The clonotype originates from an adult who received the AZD1222 COVID-19 vaccine. Here the sequenced sample was peripheral blood, taken 28 days after the second AZD1222 dose. This rearrangement joins TRBV9 to TRBJ2-7; 7 nucleotides align to TRBD1. The CDR3 reads CASSVAASGGSYEQYF. The CDR3 DNA reads TGTGCCAGCAGCGTAGCGGCGTCAGGGGGTTCCTACGAGCAGTACTTC. Looking up the rest from reference TRBV9 and TRBJ2-7 gives the full variable domain: DSGVTQTPKHLITATGQRVTLRCSPRSGDLSVYWYQQSLDQGLQFLIQYYNGEERAKGNILERFSAQQFPDLHSELNLSSLELGDSALYFCASSVAASGGSYEQYFGPGTRLTVT.